This T cell receptor beta chain comes out of a study of blood T cell repertoires in COVID-19. The sample holds one count of this clone. Per the original data handling: Counts of nucleated cells, estimated from reference gene primer amplification, were obtained. Clones were sequenced by immunoSEQ multiplex PCR, and TCRdb holds only the in-frame ones, with some missing. V, J and clone size reflect that table, while D and trimming were determined from the DNA. Here the sample spans just over 650,000 clones, about nine tenths being singletons. Per germline, CDR1 SGHDN and CDR2 FVKESK. The CDR3 covers 14 residues. V was pared by 4 bases and J by 4 bases, with 3 bases of the junction left unmatched.

Specimen: peripheral blood. This sequence joins TRBV14 and TRBJ2-3, with TRBD1 identical over 9 bases. The sequence was collected from a woman aged 18 to 35 with acute or convalescent COVID-19. CDR3 in DNA: TGTGCCAGCAGCCGGGACAGGGCCCCAGATACGCAGTATTTT. It is translated as CASSRDRAPDTQYF.